Listed below are T cell receptor beta chains from one sample, sequenced in a study of blood T cell repertoires in COVID-19. TCRdb's copy holds only in-frame clones and misses some; the assay was immunoSEQ multiplex PCR. The data show approximately 270,000 clones, with approximately 90% seen just once and about 3% held by the top ten. Sequences were obtained from PBMCs or T cells enriched from blood (not recorded which). These TCRs come from a man aged 40-49 years who had been exposed to COVID-19. CDR3s leave out the opening cysteine and the closing phenylalanine or tryptophan.

>12|TRBJ2-5|TRBV18
ASSPGSGVETQY
>13|TRBJ2-3|TRBV30
AWSVSGGSLDTQY
>11|TRBJ2-1|TRBV7-3
ASSFSSYNEQF
>11|TRBJ1-6|TRBV4-1
ASSQTGNSPLH
>12|TRBJ2-7|TRBV27
ASRARDRDYEQY
>11|TRBJ1-2|TRBV28
ASSFYRDYGYT
>13|TRBJ2-1|TRBV28
ASSFVGTAYNEQF
>11|TRBJ1-2|TRBV11-2
ASSLQGARGYT
>13|TRBJ1-5|TRBV27
ASSKGTGSNQPQH
>12|TRBJ2-2|TRBV5-1
ASSPTANTGELF
>14|TRBJ2-3|TRBV30
AWSVGGGWGTDTQY
>14|TRBJ2-2|TRBV4-3
ASSQVGRWNTGELF
>14|TRBJ2-7|TRBV4-1
ASSQDIAAGAYEQY
>13|TRBJ1-6|TRBV28
ASSLRTGRESPLH
>14|TRBJ1-1|TRBV13
ASSTSDRGRRTEAF
>13|TRBJ1-3|TRBV7-2
ASSLYRSYGNTIY
>13|TRBJ1-5|TRBV4-1
ASSSTEHSNQPQH
>13|TRBJ1-1|TRBV19
ASSLLGRGNTEAF
>10|TRBJ2-7|TRBV7-2
ASSLEADEQY
>14|TRBJ1-2|TRBV3-1/TRBV3-2
ASSQEFSGVDYGYT
>12|TRBJ2-7|TRBV19
ASSTGTVLAEQY
>12|TRBJ1-4|TRBV5-1
ASSRGSTNEKLF
>13|TRBJ1-1|TRBV5-1
ASSLGQGANTEAF
>11|TRBJ2-7|TRBV14
ASSQDLGSEQY
>10|TRBJ1-2|TRBV12-3/TRBV12-4
ASSQGGYGYT
>14|TRBJ2-7|TRBV28
ASSSLRDSFSYEQY